This T cell receptor beta chain was sequenced during a study of prognosis after radiotherapy for stage I lung cancer. Study results and caveats: Patients who went on to get distant metastases had lower Shannon entropy after stereotactic body radiation therapy.

CDR3 of TCR beta was amplified from genomic DNA via a two-round multiplex PCR. For every TRBV and TRBJ gene, a specific primer was used in first-round PCR. MiXCR was run by TCRdb on the multiplex PCR reads, yielding one entry per CDR3 protein. The repertoire consists of 14,000 or so distinct CDR3 sequences, with about 32% occurring once and the leading ten covering roughly a quarter. In its sample, this clonotype was seen many times. Antigen: not known. Trimming at V came to 4 bases and at J to 7 bases, leaving 4 bases not matched to a gene. The CDR3 has 14 residues. Germline assignment: CDR1 KGHSH and CDR2 LQKENI.

J is TRBJ1-5 and V is TRBV18; TRBD1 matches 10 bases. The source material was PBMCs, sampled before or after stereotactic body radiation therapy (not recorded which). This receptor was obtained from a donor of 50 years or more with non-small cell lung cancer. This CDR3 is CASSRDRGGQPQHF. The DNA for the CDR3 is TGTGCCAGCTCACGGGACAGGGGAGGGCAGCCCCAGCATTTT.